The source of this T cell receptor (beta chain) is a study of CXCR3-negative and CXCR3-positive naive CD8 T cells. Study results and limitations: Hydrophobicity of TRB CDR3s was greater in CXCR3-positive naive cells than in CXCR3-negative naive cells.

As regards this clonotype: The antigen remains unidentified.

The CDR3 runs 17 residues. Germline V gives CDR1 DFQATT, CDR2 SNEGSKA (reference sequence). The libraries of TRB cDNA were prepared using 5' RACE with UMI labels. TCRdb reprocessed the 5' RACE reads, with one entry per CDR3 protein and no DNA. The sample spans 90,000 to 150,000 distinct CDR3 sequences; the ten largest clones claim about 0.35%. The TCR originated in a human donor in good health. Some clones in this sample may be carry-over from other donors' samples. The chain joins TRBV20-1 to TRBJ2-1; TCRdb gives TRBD1 as the D gene, but with no DNA this cannot be confirmed. Material for sequencing was naive CXCR3+ CD8+ T cells from blood. Subset in this sample: CD45RO-CCR7+CD27+CD95- naive CD8+ T cells expressing CXCR3 (TNR3+). CDR3 sequence reads: CSARELYGTGDGNEQFF.